This T cell receptor beta chain was profiled in a study of T cell clonality in common variable immunodeficiency. Generated by immunoSEQ multiplex PCR, the TCRdb table keeps only in-frame clones and is missing some. Altogether roughly 34,000 clones were found in the sample, and no singletons occur. Between the trimmed V and J ends, which lost 5 bases and 2 bases, there was a span of 7 bases. The CDR3 sequence is 12 residues long. CDR1 and CDR2 (germline): SEHNR, FQNEAQ (reference sequence). This clone was seen many times. Its antigen is unidentified. The CDR3 end falls 3 residues outside the read, so it is completed with the germline J gene. General study points: Common variable immunodeficiency TCR beta sequences reportedly had fewer deletions and N-nucleotide insertions. CVID subjects shared fewer TCRbeta clones than healthy controls did.

Blood came from CVID subjects not ill and not taking immunomodulatory or immunosuppressive medication. This sequence joins TRBV7-9 and TRBJ2-7; D is undetermined. The receptor's source is a human donor with common variable immunodeficiency. Source material: peripheral blood mononuclear cells. The sequenced part of the CDR3 DNA is TGTGCCAGCAGCCCCCATCCCTACGAG. Translated: CASSPHPYE. The entire CDR3 protein reads CASSPHPYEQYF.